A single sample is the source of the 32 T cell receptor beta chains below, sequenced in a study of T cell responses to AZD1222 COVID-19 vaccine. Measured with immunoSEQ multiplex PCR; TCRdb has only the in-frame clones, and not every one. The sample shows about 92,000 clones, roughly nine tenths of them seen only once. Sample: peripheral blood, taken on day 0 of AZD1222 vaccination. The receptor set was obtained from an adult in good health.

The chain joins TRBV7-9 to TRBJ1-3; no clear D. The ends were cut back, 1 base at V and 0 bases at J, with 4 bases in the middle. Germline CDR1 reads SEHNR; CDR2 reads FQNEAQ (reference sequence). CDR3 length: 14 residues. This CDR3 reads CASSLGYSGNTIYF. CDR3 coding DNA: TGTGCCAGCAGCTTAGGGTACTCTGGAAACACCATATATTTT.

In DNA, the CDR3 is TGTGCCAGCAGTTACCGTACTGGAAACACCATATATTTT. As protein: CASSYRTGNTIYF. J is TRBJ1-3 and V is TRBV6-5, with no clear D. Per the germline V gene, CDR1 is MNHEY and CDR2 is SVGAGI. V was pared by 2 bases and J by 2 bases, with 4 bases between. CDR3 length equals 13 residues.

This chain uses TRBV5-1 with TRBJ1-6; TRBD1 aligns across 7 bases. Germline CDR1 is SGHRS and CDR2 is YFSETQ. Trimming cost V 6 bases and J 5 bases; bases outside gene matches: 5. This CDR3 spans 14 amino acids. For the CDR3, the DNA is TGCGCCAGCACACCGACAGGGAATAATTCACCCCTCCACTTT. It translates to CASTPTGNNSPLHF.

CDR3 coding DNA: TGTGCCAGCAGCCGAAGGGACAGGGGTGGAAACACCATATATTTT. Encoded protein: CASSRRDRGGNTIYF. J is TRBJ1-3 and V is TRBV11-2; 10 nucleotides agree with TRBD1. V lost 5 bases to trimming and J lost 3 bases; unmatched junction nucleotides: 4. Germline loops: CDR1 SGHAT, CDR2 FQNNGV. The CDR3 is made up of 15 amino acids.

The rearrangement joins TRBV2 to TRBJ2-2; 11 bases fit TRBD2. Trimming removed 4 bases from V and 4 bases from J; junction bases left unmatched: 2. Germline V gene sequence: CDR1 SNHLY, CDR2 FYNNEI. This CDR3 spans 15 amino acids. CDR3 residues: CASSAGLAATGELFF. The CDR3 nucleotides are TGTGCCAGCAGTGCGGGACTAGCGGCCACCGGGGAGCTGTTTTTT.

This chain joins TRBV4-3 and TRBJ2-2; D is possibly TRBD1 (6 bases). V was pared by 4 bases and J by 3 bases, with 12 bases between. The CDR3 is 15 amino acids. Germline CDR1 and CDR2: LGHNA and YSLEER. The CDR3 DNA sequence: TGCGCCAGCAGCCCGCAGGGGCCCCACACCGGGGAGCTGTTTTTT. Residues: CASSPQGPHTGELFF.

The chain is built from TRBV6-5 and TRBJ2-5, with D hard to call. The CDR3 extends over 13 amino acids. From germline, CDR1 is MNHEY and CDR2 SVGAGI. Trimming stripped 2 bases from V and 5 bases from J, with 9 bases between. The CDR3 region is CASSYLGWETQYF. The CDR3 DNA reads as TGTGCCAGCAGTTACCTGGGCTGGGAGACCCAGTACTTC.

This sequence joins TRBV7-8 and TRBJ2-3; 11 bases are shared with TRBD2. V trimming: 5 bases; J trimming: 0 bases; junction bases outside the gene matches: 4. From germline, CDR1 is SGHVS and CDR2 FQNEAQ. There are 16 residues in the CDR3. The CDR3 DNA reads as TGTGCCAGCAGCCCGACTAGCGGGGCTAGCACAGATACGCAGTATTTT. It is translated as CASSPTSGASTDTQYF.

J is TRBJ1-5 and V is TRBV7-2; no definite D call. Per germline, CDR1 SGHTA and CDR2 FQGNSA. Between the trimmed V and J ends, which lost 4 bases and 1 base, there was a span of 17 bases. There are 17 residues in the CDR3. The CDR3 region has the DNA TGTGCCAGCAGCTACCACCGCAGGCAGGACAGCAATCAGCCCCAGCATTTT. Translating it yields CASSYHRRQDSNQPQHF.

About this clone itself: A junction boundary mismatches the germline segment, possibly from a read error. This chain links TRBV7-7 with TRBJ2-2; 7 positions match TRBD2. Germline V lookup: CDR1 SSHAT, CDR2 FNYEAQ (reference sequence). The CDR3 totals 16 residues. CDR3 coding DNA: TGTGCTAGCAGCTTAGGTCTAGCGGCGAACACCGGGGAGCTGTTTTTT. This codes for CASSLGLAANTGELFF.

The rearrangement links TRBV6-2 or TRBV6-3 to TRBJ1-5; perhaps TRBD1 as D (6 bases). Germline V CDR1 and CDR2: MNHEY, SVGEGT. CDR3 size: 14 residues. Trimming pared 2 bases from V and 5 bases from J, leaving 10 bases between. The CDR3 spells CASSYLGADQPQHF. In DNA form, the CDR3 reads TGTGCCAGCAGTTACCTGGGGGCGGATCAGCCCCAGCATTTT.

The genes are TRBV9 and TRBJ1-3; no clear D gene. Trimming pared 2 bases from V and 0 bases from J, leaving 6 bases between. The CDR3 runs 14 residues. In germline, CDR1 is SGDLS, CDR2 YYNGEE. CDR3 residues: CASSVHSSGNTIYF. In DNA, the CDR3 is TGTGCCAGCAGCGTTCACAGCTCTGGAAACACCATATATTTT.

This chain joins TRBV28 and TRBJ1-5; D is possibly TRBD1 (5 bases). The germline V gene has CDR1 MDHEN and CDR2 SYDVKM. The CDR3 runs to 14 residues. V dropped 6 bases and J dropped 6 bases, with 15 bases sitting between them. The CDR3 DNA reads TGTGCCAGCAGCCAGCATCAGGGAACTCAGCCCCAGCATTTT. Its protein is CASSQHQGTQPQHF.

The chain joins TRBV6-2 or TRBV6-3 to TRBJ1-5; 9 nucleotides align to TRBD1. Germline-derived CDR1 and CDR2 are MNHEY and SVGEGT. V gave up 6 bases and J gave up 5 bases; unmatched junction bases: 14. This CDR3 is built from 17 residues. The CDR3 is CASSLGTGPPIDQPQHF. In DNA, the CDR3 is TGTGCCAGCAGCCTAGGGACAGGGCCTCCAATTGATCAGCCCCAGCATTTT.

The V and J genes are TRBV7-2 and TRBJ2-3; no definite D call. Germline CDR1 SGHTA, CDR2 FQGNSA. With 3 bases removed from V and 6 bases from J, the gap between germline ends came to 16 bases. The CDR3 has 15 residues. This CDR3 reads CASSFSGPRGDTQYF. For the CDR3, the DNA is TGTGCCAGCAGCTTCTCCGGGCCCCGAGGCGATACGCAGTATTTT.

In this sample, this clone turned up once. The chain combines TRBV9 with TRBJ1-1; the match to TRBD1 covers 7 bases. Germline V gene lookup returns CDR1 SGDLS and CDR2 YYNGEE. The CDR3 runs 16 residues. V shed 3 bases and J 4 bases; nucleotides not matched to a gene: 12. The CDR3 coding sequence is TGTGCCAGCAGCGGTCAGGGGGGAGGAATGGGCACTGAAGCTTTCTTT. It is translated as CASSGQGGGMGTEAFF. Combining the CDR3 with reference TRBV9 and TRBJ1-1 gives the whole variable domain DSGVTQTPKHLITATGQRVTLRCSPRSGDLSVYWYQQSLDQGLQFLIQYYNGEERAKGNILERFSAQQFPDLHSELNLSSLELGDSALYFCASSGQGGGMGTEAFFGQGTRLTVV.

This clone came up once. The rearrangement joins TRBV19 to TRBJ1-4; maybe TRBD1 (6 bases). The CDR3 has 15 amino acids. The germline V and J ends were trimmed by 2 bases and 4 bases, with 11 bases remaining between them. Looked up from germline, CDR1 is LNHDA and CDR2 is SQIVND (reference sequence). As DNA, the CDR3 is TGTGCCAGTAGTATAACGGACAGCCGTAATGAAAAACTGTTTTTT. This codes for CASSITDSRNEKLFF.

The chain employs TRBV6-1 and TRBJ2-7, with D perhaps TRBD1 or TRBD2 (5 bases each). Germline V gene data show CDR1 as MNHNS and CDR2 as SASEGT. CDR3 size: 16 residues. V lost 2 bases and J 8 bases, leaving 22 bases between the germline ends. This CDR3 is CASSERDRYPLIKQYF. CDR3 DNA: TGTGCCAGCAGTGAAAGGGACCGATACCCACTTATCAAGCAGTACTTC.

This clone appeared a few times. V gene TRBV6-5 combines with J gene TRBJ1-1; D call uncertain. V lost 4 bases to trimming and J lost 1 base, with 10 bases between them. The CDR3 runs to 14 residues. The V gene's germline CDR1 is MNHEY and CDR2 SVGAGI. CDR3 sequence: CASSSLQTNTEAFF. The CDR3 bases are TGTGCCAGCAGTTCCCTACAAACGAACACTGAAGCTTTCTTT.

The gene calls are TRBV6-1 and TRBJ2-7; D is perhaps TRBD2 (5 bases). V shed 1 base and J shed 4 bases, with 14 bases lying between them. This CDR3 comprises 15 residues. CDR1 is MNHNS and CDR2 is SASEGT in the germline V gene. DNA of the CDR3: TGTGCCAGCAGTGAAGGTCCTAGCCCGGGTTACGAGCAGTACTTC. Amino acids: CASSEGPSPGYEQYF.

The genes are TRBV27 and TRBJ1-6, with D perhaps TRBD1 (5 bases). The germline V gene has CDR1 MNHEY and CDR2 SMNVEV (reference sequence). V was shortened by 2 bases and J by 1 base, with 9 bases between the two germline ends. The CDR3 runs 16 residues. CDR3 bases: TGTGCCAGCAGTTTAGCCGACAGTTCCTATAATTCACCCCTCCACTTT. Translating it yields CASSLADSSYNSPLHF.

The V call is TRBV6-5, the J call TRBJ2-2, with D possibly being TRBD1 (6 bases). This CDR3 region has 15 residues. Trimming pared 8 bases from V and 4 bases from J, leaving 17 bases between. Germline V gene data show CDR1 as MNHEY and CDR2 as SVGAGI. CDR3 in amino acids: CASRPPGQSTGELFF. In DNA, the CDR3 is TGTGCCAGCCGCCCGCCCGGACAGAGCACCGGGGAGCTGTTTTTT.

This chain links TRBV6-5 with TRBJ1-1; D is unresolved. The CDR3 runs 14 residues. V lost 5 bases and J 8 bases, leaving 18 bases between the germline ends. Germline V gives CDR1 MNHEY, CDR2 SVGAGI. CDR3 sequence reads: CASSRTSSSSEAFF. The CDR3 region has the DNA TGTGCCAGCAGTCGGACTAGTAGTTCCTCGGAAGCTTTCTTT.

V usage is TRBV10-1 and J usage is TRBJ1-3; D is undetermined. The CDR3 covers 11 residues. The germline CDR1 and CDR2 sequences are WNHNN and SYGVQD (reference sequence). The ends were cut back, 5 bases at V and 4 bases at J, with 3 bases in the middle. The CDR3: CASSQGNTIYF. CDR3 nucleotide sequence: TGCGCCAGCAGTCAGGGAAACACCATATATTTT.

The chain recombines TRBV7-2 with TRBJ2-1; maybe TRBD2 (5 bases). Germline V gene lookup returns CDR1 SGHTA and CDR2 FQGNSA. V lost 5 bases and J lost 10, with 15 bases in between. The CDR3 extends over 13 amino acids. CDR3 residues: CASSEQRRREQFF. Here the CDR3 DNA reads TGTGCCAGCAGCGAGCAGCGGAGGCGGGAGCAGTTCTTC.

This chain joins TRBV28 and TRBJ1-2; D possibly corresponds to TRBD1 (6 bases). The ends were cut back, 3 bases at V and 5 bases at J, with 16 bases in the middle. Germline V gives CDR1 MDHEN, CDR2 SYDVKM. The CDR3 spans 15 residues. The CDR3 DNA sequence: TGTGCCAGCAGTTTGTCCACCGGGACACTGTATGGCTACACCTTC. Protein product: CASSLSTGTLYGYTF.

The genes are TRBV4-1 and TRBJ2-7, with D unresolved. The germline CDR1 and CDR2 sequences are MGHRA and YSYEKL. CDR3 length: 15 residues. Between the trimmed V and J ends, which lost 2 bases and 0 bases, there was a span of 11 bases. The CDR3 loop is CASSQHSQSSYEQYF. The CDR3 nucleotides are TGCGCCAGCAGCCAACACTCGCAGAGCTCCTACGAGCAGTACTTC.

This CDR3 is CASSPVGIDYGYTF. CDR3 sequence (DNA): TGTGCCAGCTCACCGGTAGGGATCGACTATGGCTACACCTTC. This chain uses TRBV18 with TRBJ1-2, with D uncertain. Trimming cost V 3 bases and J 3 bases, with 11 bases left between them. The CDR3 is 14 amino acids. Germline CDR1 reads KGHSH; CDR2 reads LQKENI.

The rearrangement uses TRBV9 and TRBJ1-2; 7 bases are a match to TRBD1. Trimming took 3 bases from V and 2 from J; bases not matched to a gene: 1. CDR1 is SGDLS, CDR2 YYNGEE, per germline. The CDR3 loop spans 13 amino acids. CDR3 sequence (DNA): TGTGCCAGCAGCGAGGGACAGAACTATGGCTACACCTTC. Translating gives CASSEGQNYGYTF.

The CDR3 coding sequence is TGTGCCAGCAGTCCGGGACGTAACTATGGCTACACCTTC. Translation: CASSPGRNYGYTF. This sequence joins TRBV6-5 and TRBJ1-2; tentatively, D is TRBD1 (5 bases). The germline V gene encodes CDR1 MNHEY and CDR2 SVGAGI. Trimming stripped 5 bases from V and 1 base from J, with 8 bases between. The CDR3 covers 13 residues.

V and J are TRBV9 and TRBJ2-2; TRBD1 might be the D (6 bases). The CDR3 is made up of 16 amino acids. Trimming took off 5 bases at V and 1 base at J, with 15 bases between the two ends. Germline CDR1 SGDLS, CDR2 YYNGEE. The DNA for the CDR3 is TGTGCCAGCAGAGAAGGGGGAAATTGGAACACCGGGGAGCTGTTTTTT. Translation gives CASREGGNWNTGELFF.

The CDR3 protein is CAWSVLRGQPQHF. The CDR3 bases are TGTGCCTGGAGTGTACTAAGGGGTCAGCCCCAGCATTTT. The chain is built from TRBV30 and TRBJ1-5; possible D gene TRBD1, 5 bases. The length of the CDR3 is 13 residues. The V gene lost 0 bases and the J gene lost 6 bases, with 9 bases spanning the gap. Germline CDR1 and CDR2: GTSNPN and SVGIG (reference sequence).